This T cell receptor (beta chain) was identified during a study of CD8+ T cells in alopecia areata. Study results and caveats: With one nonresponder, baseline CD8+ expansion's link to response remains uncertain. Amid tofacitinib therapy, many expanded lesional clones stayed present in scalp and blood.

Trimming at V came to 8 bases and at J to 5 bases, leaving 10 bases not matched to a gene. The CDR3 consists of 13 residues. Germline lookup yields CDR1 SQVTM and CDR2 ANQGSEA. Treatment reported: oral pan-JAK inhibitor, 5-10 mg twice daily. Comment on this clone: What it recognizes is unknown.

Investigators isolated RNA and reverse transcribed it into cDNA to act as the sequencing template. The method was immunoSEQ multiplex PCR; TCRdb's version includes in-frame clones alone and lacks a portion of them. In the table there are hundreds of thousands of clones, over 45% of which are singletons. This chain connects TRBV29-1 to TRBJ2-3; 7 nucleotides agree with TRBD1. The input for sequencing was CD4+ T cells sorted from blood, taken at week 52, from a patient treated with tofacitinib. The TCR sequence derives from a human donor with alopecia areata. The chain's CDR3 is CSSRTGRGDTQYF. Written as DNA, the CDR3 is TGCAGCTCACGGACAGGCCGGGGAGATACGCAGTATTTT.